The clone carrying this T cell receptor (beta chain) was seen more than once but under ten times. Its cognate antigen is unknown. This sample is drawn from a study of shared clonotypes between healthy human individuals. Background on the study: Aged between 18 and 49, the donors were a couple of women and three men.

All of the donors resided in Nashville, Tennessee, and each was a Caucasian adult. Produced via immunoSEQ multiplex PCR; TCRdb's table is partial and in-frame only. Here the sample spans some 510,000 clones, less than 85% being singletons. The germline V gene encodes CDR1 LNHDA and CDR2 SQIVND (reference sequence). J gave up 5 bases and V 3 bases, and 6 bases lay outside the gene matches. CDR3 length: 17 residues. Findings of the study overall: The sampled material consisted only of blood, and tissue repertoires are likely to differ.

This chain uses TRBV19 with TRBJ2-2; 13 bases map to TRBD2. The specimen was PBMCs. The clonotype comes from a woman in her forties in good health. Some clones in this sample may be carry-over from other donors' samples. The CDR3 nucleotides read TGTGCCAGTAGTATTCATAGGGGACTAGCGGGAACCGGGGAGCTGTTTTTT. This translates into CASSIHRGLAGTGELFF. The full variable domain, completed using reference TRBV19 and TRBJ2-2, is DGGITQSPKYLFRKEGQNVTLSCEQNLNHDAMYWYRQDPGQGLRLIYYSQIVNDFQKGDIAEGYSVSREKKESFPLTVTSAQKNPTAFYLCASSIHRGLAGTGELFFGEGSRLTVL.